This TCR beta chain was obtained from a study of blood T cell repertoires in COVID-19. Study overall: There were acute and convalescent COVID-19 samples, and they came from the United States, Italy and Spain. PBMCs, B-cell-depleted T cells, or T cells provided the cDNA or gDNA that made up the material.

The data were produced by immunoSEQ multiplex PCR, yet TCRdb's version contains in-frame clones alone and is incomplete. The sample records 250,000 to 400,000 clones, roughly nine tenths being singletons. Recovered status in Cohort 3 required two negative PCRs, clearance, or symptom resolution. The sequence came from a man aged 55 to 70 who had recovered from COVID-19. The sample was PBMCs or T cells enriched from blood (not recorded which).

CDR3 in DNA: TGTGCCAGCAGCCAAGAGATCGGTTCCTACGAGCAGTACTTC. It translates to CASSQEIGSYEQYF. The rearrangement links TRBV14 to TRBJ2-7; no clear D gene. Trimming cost V 0 bases and J 1 base, with 7 bases left between them. Germline CDR1 reads SGHDN; CDR2 reads FVKESK. The CDR3 has 14 amino acids.